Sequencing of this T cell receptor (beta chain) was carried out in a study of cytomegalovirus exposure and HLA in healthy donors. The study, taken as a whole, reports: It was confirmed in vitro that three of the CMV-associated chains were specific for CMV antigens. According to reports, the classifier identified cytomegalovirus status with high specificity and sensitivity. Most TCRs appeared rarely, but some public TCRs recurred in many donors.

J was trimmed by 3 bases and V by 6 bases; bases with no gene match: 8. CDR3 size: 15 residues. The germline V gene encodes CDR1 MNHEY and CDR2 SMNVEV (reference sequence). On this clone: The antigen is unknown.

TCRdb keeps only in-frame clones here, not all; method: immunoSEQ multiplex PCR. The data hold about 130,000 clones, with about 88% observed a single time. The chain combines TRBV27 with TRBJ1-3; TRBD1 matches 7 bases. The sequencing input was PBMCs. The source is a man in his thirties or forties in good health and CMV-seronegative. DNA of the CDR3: TGTGCCAGCAGACAGGGGTCTGGTAGTGGAAACACCATATATTTT. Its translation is CASRQGSGSGNTIYF.